This T cell receptor beta chain was documented in a study of blood T cell repertoires in COVID-19. Study background: Spain, Italy and the United States supplied samples that represented acute and convalescent COVID-19. T cells, B-cell-depleted T cells, or PBMCs supplied cDNA or gDNA.

The V gene's germline CDR1 is SGDLS and CDR2 YYNGEE. This CDR3 comprises 13 residues. Trimming took 0 bases from V and 8 from J, leaving 6 bases between them. Original data processing: How many nucleated cells were present was estimated from reference gene primer amplification. Data came from immunoSEQ multiplex PCR; TCRdb stores just in-frame clones and leaves some out. Clone size and V and J calls were adopted from that table, with D and trimming inferred from the DNA. The sample has about 200,000 clones, 86% seen once. This receptor was taken from a woman aged 70-85 years with acute or convalescent COVID-19. The sample consisted of peripheral blood. The genes are TRBV9 and TRBJ1-6, with D uncertain. In DNA, the CDR3 is TGTGCCAGCAGCGTAGAGGCGGATTCACCCCTCCACTTT. Its translation is CASSVEADSPLHF. Based on the CDR3 plus reference TRBV9 and TRBJ1-6, the full variable domain is DSGVTQTPKHLITATGQRVTLRCSPRSGDLSVYWYQQSLDQGLQFLIQYYNGEERAKGNILERFSAQQFPDLHSELNLSSLELGDSALYFCASSVEADSPLHFGNGTRLTVT.